This T cell receptor (beta chain) emerged from a study of blood T cell repertoires in COVID-19. The assay was immunoSEQ multiplex PCR, and TCRdb's table has in-frame clones only and misses some. There are more than 250,000 clones in the sample; about 90% occur only once, and about 1.9% lies in the top ten. This CDR3 region has 18 residues. The rearrangement uses TRBV21-1 and TRBJ1-4; no DNA check was done on the table's D call, TRBD1. TRBV21-1 is labeled a pseudogene. The source of this sequence is a young woman who had recovered from COVID-19. Material: peripheral blood. The CDR3 nucleotides read TGTGCCAGCAGCAAAGCGATAGACAGGGGCGCAACTAATGAAAAACTGTTTTTT. This encodes CASSKAIDRGATNEKLFF.